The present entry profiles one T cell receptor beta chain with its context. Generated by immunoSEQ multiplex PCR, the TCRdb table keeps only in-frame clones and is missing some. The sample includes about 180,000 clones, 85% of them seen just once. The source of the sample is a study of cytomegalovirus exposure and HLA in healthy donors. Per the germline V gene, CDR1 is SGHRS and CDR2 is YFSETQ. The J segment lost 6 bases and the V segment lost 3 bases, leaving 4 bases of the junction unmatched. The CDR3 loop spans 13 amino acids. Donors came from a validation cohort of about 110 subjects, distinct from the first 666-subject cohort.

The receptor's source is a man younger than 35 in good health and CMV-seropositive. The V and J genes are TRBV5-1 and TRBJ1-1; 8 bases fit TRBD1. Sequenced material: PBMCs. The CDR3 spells CASSSGQGPEAFF. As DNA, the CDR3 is TGCGCCAGCAGCTCAGGACAGGGCCCTGAAGCTTTCTTT.